This is a list of T cell receptor beta chains from one sample in a study of technical replicates of blood from four donors. Profiling relied on immunoSEQ multiplex PCR, and the TCRdb table lists in-frame clones only, not all of them. The table records about 62,000 clones, about 89% of them present only once. The source material was PBMCs. The origin of the receptors is a human donor in good health. Some clones in this sample may be carry-over from other donors' samples. CDR3s include the opening cysteine and the closing phenylalanine or tryptophan. A D gene is named only where the DNA matches it firmly. A row's size may be missing; if present it is once, few, many or a size class.

TRBV4-2	TRBJ1-5	few	-	TGTGCCAGCAGCCAAGATAGCCCGGGACAGCCCCAGCATTTT	CASSQDSPGQPQHF
TRBV7-2	TRBJ2-2	-	TRBD2	TGTGCCAGCAGCTTATACCGGACCGGGACTAGCTCCCCCGGGGAGCTGTTTTTT	CASSLYRTGTSSPGELFF
TRBV12-2	TRBJ2-7	-	-	TGTGCAAGTCGCTGCGGGACTGTCTCCGAGCAGTACTTC	CASRCGTVSEQYF
TRBV4-1	TRBJ2-7	-	-	TGCGCCAGCAGCCTACCAGGGTCCGAGCAGTACTTC	CASSLPGSEQYF
TRBV9	TRBJ2-1	-	TRBD2	TGTGCCAGCAGCGTAGCCAGCGGGGGGACCAATGAGCAGTTCTTC	CASSVASGGTNEQFF
TRBV15	TRBJ1-6	-	TRBD1	TGTGCCACCAGTAAAGGACAGGGCACATATAATTCACCCCTCCACTTT	CATSKGQGTYNSPLHF
TRBV19	TRBJ2-5	-	TRBD2	TGTGCCAGTAGTATAGTTACTAGCGGGAGTCTGTTTGAAGAGACCCAGTACTTC	CASSIVTSGSLFEETQYF
TRBV2	TRBJ1-2	-	TRBD1	TGTGCCAGCAGTGGGACAGGGGTTAACTATGGCTACACCTTC	CASSGTGVNYGYTF
TRBV2	TRBJ1-3	-	-	TGTGCCAGCAGTGAGCAGGGAATGGGTGGAAACACCATATATTTT	CASSEQGMGGNTIYF
TRBV5-6	TRBJ2-1	-	TRBD2	TGTGCCAGCCGCGGGAGGGCGTCAAATGAGCAGTTCTTC	CASRGRASNEQFF
TRBV6-5	TRBJ1-2	-	TRBD1	TGTGCCAGCAAGGATAGCACAGGGGGTACCTATGGCTACACCTTC	CASKDSTGGTYGYTF
TRBV2	TRBJ2-2	-	TRBD1	TGTGCCAGCAGTTCCAGGGACAGGGTTGCCGGGGAGCTGTTTTTT	CASSSRDRVAGELFF
TRBV19	TRBJ1-4	-	TRBD1	TGTGCCAGTAGTATAGCGTCCGGGGACAGGGCGATGGGTGAAAAACTGTTTTTT	CASSIASGDRAMGEKLFF
TRBV7-2	TRBJ2-5	-	TRBD2	TGTGCCAGCAGCGATGGGACTAGCGGGAGGGTTGAGACCCAGTACTTC	CASSDGTSGRVETQYF
TRBV5-4	TRBJ1-1	-	-	TGTGCCAGCAGCTCCGGGGGGGCTCACGGCACTGAAGCTTTCTTT	CASSSGGAHGTEAFF
TRBV29-1	TRBJ2-7	-	TRBD1	TGCAGCGTTGTCAGGACAGGGAGACTCCACGAGCAGTACTTC	CSVVRTGRLHEQYF
TRBV9	TRBJ2-5	-	-	TGTGCCAGCAGCGTAGGGGAGGGGGGCCTCCCAGAGACCCAGTACTTC	CASSVGEGGLPETQYF
TRBV7-9	TRBJ2-2	few	TRBD1	TGTGCCAGCAGCGCGGACAGGGGGATATCCGGGGAGCTGTTTTTT	CASSADRGISGELFF
TRBV5-1	TRBJ2-7	-	TRBD1	TGCGCCAGCAACCCAAAGACAGGGGACTCCTACGAGCAGTACTTC	CASNPKTGDSYEQYF
TRBV5-1	TRBJ2-1	-	-	TGCGCCAGCAGGACCGGGATCGTGAATGAGCAGTTCTTC	CASRTGIVNEQFF
TRBV12-5	TRBJ1-2	-	TRBD1	TGTGCTAGTGGTTTGGGCAGGCAAGGGGGCGCGAACTATGGCTACACCTTC	CASGLGRQGGANYGYTF
TRBV27	TRBJ1-2	-	TRBD1	TGTGCCAGCAGTTTAGGGACAGGTAGCAACTATGGCTACACCTTC	CASSLGTGSNYGYTF
TRBV5-4	TRBJ2-1	-	TRBD2	TGTGCCAGCAGCGGGGGACTACCCTTGGAGCAGTTCTTC	CASSGGLPLEQFF
TRBV6-1	TRBJ2-1	-	TRBD1	TGTGCCAGCAGTGCAGGGACAGGGAACTACAATGAGCAGTTCTTC	CASSAGTGNYNEQFF
TRBV7-9	TRBJ1-3	-	-	TGTGCCAGCAGCGCCACGGGGTACTCTGGAAACACCATATATTTT	CASSATGYSGNTIYF
TRBV2	TRBJ2-2	-	-	TGTGCCAGCAGTTCTGGGCTCGGGGAGCTGTTTTTT	CASSSGLGELFF
TRBV7-2	TRBJ2-1	-	-	TGTGCCAGCACCCCAGAAATTACGAACTACAATGAGCAGTTCTTC	CASTPEITNYNEQFF
TRBV4-1	TRBJ1-1	few	-	TGCGCCAGCAGCGCCCGCCGCCTGACAGATCCTAACACTGAAGCTTTCTTT	CASSARRLTDPNTEAFF
TRBV11-2	TRBJ2-1	-	TRBD2	TGTGCCAGCAGCTTGGGTAGCGGGATTGAGCAGTTCTTC	CASSLGSGIEQFF
TRBV7-9	TRBJ1-1	-	TRBD1	TGTGCCAGCAGCCCTGGGACAGGGACGTACGATACTGAAGCTTTCTTT	CASSPGTGTYDTEAFF
TRBV12-2	TRBJ1-5	-	-	TGTGCAAGTCGCTTACCAGGGAACGATCAGCCCCAGCATTTT	CASRLPGNDQPQHF
TRBV5-4	TRBJ2-5	-	TRBD1	TGTGCCAGCACCCTAGGCAGGGGGCCTTGGGAGACCCAGTACTTC	CASTLGRGPWETQYF
TRBV5-1	TRBJ2-1	-	TRBD2	TGCGCCAGCAGCCCAGGGACTAGCGGGAGTGTGTCCTGGAATGAGCAGTTCTTC	CASSPGTSGSVSWNEQFF
TRBV5-1	TRBJ2-5	-	TRBD2	TGCGCCAGCAGCCGGACTAGAGAGGAGACCCAGTACTTC	CASSRTREETQYF
TRBV7-9	TRBJ2-7	-	-	TGTGCCAGCAGCTTAGGAGACTTTTACGAGCAGTACTTC	CASSLGDFYEQYF
TRBV4-1	TRBJ2-7	-	-	TGCGCCAGCAGCCAAGTATTACTAGGGCCCTACGAGCAGTACTTC	CASSQVLLGPYEQYF
TRBV4-1	TRBJ2-5	-	TRBD2	TGCGCCAGCAGCCAAGATGCGGGACTAGCGGAGACCCAGTACTTC	CASSQDAGLAETQYF
TRBV2	TRBJ2-5	-	TRBD1	TGTGCCAGCAGTGGTTCCAGGGGGCAAGAGACCCAGTACTTC	CASSGSRGQETQYF
TRBV5-4	TRBJ2-5	-	-	TGTGCCAGCAGCACAGGGAAAGAGACCCAGTACTTC	CASSTGKETQYF
TRBV6-1	TRBJ2-7	-	-	TGTGCCAGCAGTGGAGCGAGGAGGTACGAGCAGTACTTC	CASSGARRYEQYF
TRBV5-1	TRBJ1-1	-	-	TGCGCCAGCAGCTTGGGGCAGGGGAGAGCGAACACTGAAGCTTTCTTT	CASSLGQGRANTEAFF
TRBV28	TRBJ2-1	-	-	TGTGCCAGCCCCGTGGGGGGCAATGAGCAGTTCTTC	CASPVGGNEQFF
TRBV4-2	TRBJ1-4	-	-	TGTGCCAGCAGTTTAGAAGGGGTGGCGACAACTAATGAAAAACTGTTTTTT	CASSLEGVATTNEKLFF
TRBV7-9	TRBJ2-3	-	-	TGTGCCAGCAGCTTAAGTAGAGGCCGGCCTGGGTTTGATACGCAGTATTTT	CASSLSRGRPGFDTQYF
TRBV7-2	TRBJ1-2	-	-	TGTGCCAGCAGCTTATCCGGGGGGTATGGCTACACCTTC	CASSLSGGYGYTF
TRBV30	TRBJ1-3	-	TRBD1	TGTGCCTGGAGTTTCTACAGGGGGTCCCTCTCTGGAAACACCATATATTTT	CAWSFYRGSLSGNTIYF
TRBV6-1	TRBJ2-7	-	TRBD1	TGTGCCAGCAGTGATCCGGGGGCGGGACAGGGGGTCGAGCAGTACTTC	CASSDPGAGQGVEQYF
TRBV11-2	TRBJ1-4	few	-	TGTGCCAGCAGCTTAGTAGGGGTAACTAATGAAAAACTGTTTTTT	CASSLVGVTNEKLFF
TRBV18	TRBJ1-2	-	TRBD1	TGTGCCAGCTCATCACAACAGGGGGATGGCTACACCTTC	CASSSQQGDGYTF
TRBV27	TRBJ1-2	-	TRBD1	TGTGCCAGCAGTTTATCCGGGACAGGGGCTAACTATGGCTACACCTTC	CASSLSGTGANYGYTF
TRBV18	TRBJ2-7	-	-	TGTGCCAGCTCACCACCGTCCAGTCCCTCCTACGAGCAGTACTTC	CASSPPSSPSYEQYF
TRBV25-1	TRBJ2-3	once	TRBD2	TGTGCCAGCAGTGATGGCCTAGCGGGGACAGATACGCAGTATTTT	CASSDGLAGTDTQYF
TRBV30	TRBJ2-4	once	-	TGTGCCTGGTTAACAGGGCGGAACATTCAGTACTTC	CAWLTGRNIQYF
TRBV7-6	TRBJ2-7	-	TRBD1	TGTGCCAGCAGCACACAGGGGAGCTCCTACGAGCAGTACTTC	CASSTQGSSYEQYF